Below, 3 T cell receptor beta chains from the same sample are listed, as sequenced in a study of T-cell memory formation after mild COVID-19. Via MiXCR, TCRdb re-called the 5' RACE reads, giving one row per CDR3 protein. This sample has a few hundred thousand distinct CDR3 sequences; roughly 20% occur once, and the top ten carry roughly a fifth. Source material: PBMCs or a T cell subset sorted from them (not recorded which). The receptors derive from a man aged 18 to 29 who had mild COVID-19 (a few samples of this study predate the infection). Cell type and time point are not known.

This clonotype was counted at least ten times. The rearrangement links TRBV7-9 to TRBJ2-1; 7 bases line up with TRBD1. This CDR3 has 15 residues. The J segment lost 6 bases and the V segment lost 2 bases, leaving 7 bases of the junction unmatched. Per germline, CDR1 SEHNR and CDR2 FQNEAQ (reference sequence). CDR3 nucleotide sequence: TGTGCCAGCAGCTTATTGACAGGGTTTTTCAATGAGCAGTTCTTC. This gives the protein CASSLLTGFFNEQFF. Full variable domain (outside the CDR3, taken from reference TRBV7-9 and TRBJ2-1): DTGVSQNPRHKITKRGQNVTFRCDPISEHNRLYWYRQTLGQGPEFLTYFQNEAQLEKSRLLSDRFSAERPKGSFSTLEIQRTEQGDSAMYLCASSLLTGFFNEQFFGPGTRLTVL.

This clonotype was counted at least ten times. The chain is built from TRBV29-1 and TRBJ2-1, with D perhaps assigned TRBD1 or TRBD2 (5 bases each). CDR3 length: 10 residues. Trimming stripped 7 bases from V and 4 bases from J, with 5 bases between. Germline V gene data show CDR1 as SQVTM and CDR2 as ANQGSEA. CDR3 sequence (DNA): TGCAGCGGGGGGTACAATGAGCAGTTCTTC. As protein: CSGGYNEQFF.

The J gene is TRBJ1-6, the V gene TRBV7-4; 7 nucleotides match TRBD1. Germline CDR1 SGHVT, CDR2 SQSDAQ. The CDR3 contains 15 residues. V lost 7 bases, J lost 13 bases, and 16 bases stayed unmatched. In DNA form, the CDR3 reads TGTGCCAGCAATAATCCGGGACAGTGGCCTCGGCCCCTCCACTTT. Protein sequence: CASNNPGQWPRPLHF.